The 15 T cell receptor beta chains below were found in one sample sequenced in a study of lymphopenia after photon versus proton radiotherapy. TCRdb's table, derived via immunoSEQ multiplex PCR, lists solely in-frame clones and lacks some. The repertoire holds approximately 4,000 clones, with about three quarters as singletons. Material: peripheral blood, obtained from a patient treated with proton-based radiotherapy. These receptors all stem from a man at least 80 years old with esophageal cancer.

This clone has only one observation. This rearrangement joins TRBV29-1 to TRBJ2-1; 9 bases fit TRBD1. The germline V gene has CDR1 SQVTM and CDR2 ANQGSEA. V gave up 5 bases and J gave up 5 bases; unmatched junction bases: 13. The CDR3 totals 16 residues. The CDR3 sequence is CSVTPSGQGGDNEQFF. The DNA of the CDR3 is TGCAGCGTTACTCCCTCGGGACAGGGAGGGGACAATGAGCAGTTCTTC.

By frequency in the sample, this clone is large. The rearrangement uses TRBV6-4 and TRBJ2-2; weak D call: TRBD1 (6 bases). The CDR3 spans 16 residues. The germline V gene has CDR1 MRHNA and CDR2 SNTAGT. Between the trimmed V and J ends, which lost 3 bases and 3 bases, there was a span of 14 bases. CDR3: CASSEGQGIDTGELFF. The CDR3 bases are TGTGCCAGCAGTGAGGGGCAGGGGATCGACACCGGGGAGCTGTTTTTT.

On this clone itself: The limits of the CDR3 on the DNA are not certain, so only TCRdb's listed CDR3 is given. This chain links TRBV6-5 with TRBJ2-7. The CDR3 is 15 amino acids long, termini counted. Germline loops: CDR1 MNHEY, CDR2 SVGAGI. CDR3 protein: CASSSSGTGNYEQYF.

The chain recombines TRBV7-8 with TRBJ1-3; D is unresolved. The V end was cut by 4 bases, the J end by 2 bases, with 6 bases between. The CDR3 consists of 13 residues. Germline-derived CDR1 and CDR2 are SGHVS and FQNEAQ. This CDR3 reads CASSSGTGNTIYF. CDR3 in DNA: TGTGCCAGCAGCTCCGGAACTGGAAACACCATATATTTT. Using reference TRBV7-8 and TRBJ1-3 for the parts outside the CDR3, the full variable domain is GAGVSQSPRYKVAKRGQDVALRCDPISGHVSLFWYQQALGQGPEFLTYFQNEAQLDKSGLPSDRFFAERPEGSVSTLKIQRTQQEDSAVYLCASSSGTGNTIYFGEGSWLTVV.

This chain connects TRBV5-5 to TRBJ2-2; D gene uncertain. V was trimmed by 0 bases and J by 0 bases, leaving 6 bases between them. This CDR3 is built from 15 residues. CDR1 SGHKS and CDR2 YYEKEE come from the germline V gene (reference sequence). CDR3 in amino acids: CASSLGRTNTGELFF. The DNA of the CDR3 is TGTGCCAGCAGCTTGGGGCGCACGAACACCGGGGAGCTGTTTTTT.

This chain links TRBV10-1 with TRBJ1-5; tentative D call: TRBD1 (5 bases). CDR1 and CDR2 from the germline V gene are WNHNN and SYGVQD (reference sequence). The CDR3 length is 13 residues. V gave up 6 bases and J gave up 11 bases, with 17 bases separating them. DNA of the CDR3: TGCGCCAGCAGCGCCAATTCTGGGGGTGCCCAGCATTTT. Protein product: CASSANSGGAQHF.

This clone was seen a single time. V is TRBV9 and J is TRBJ2-1; 7 nucleotides agree with TRBD2. The junction had 3 bases not matched to a gene; V was cut back by 0 bases and J by 3 bases. The CDR3 has 15 residues. Germline V gene sequence: CDR1 SGDLS, CDR2 YYNGEE. This chain's CDR3 is CASSVETSVYNEQFF. In DNA, the CDR3 is TGTGCCAGCAGCGTAGAAACTAGCGTCTACAATGAGCAGTTCTTC.

Only one count was recorded for this clone. This chain uses TRBV11-3 with TRBJ2-7; 10 nucleotides match TRBD2. CDR1 SGHNT and CDR2 YENEEA come from the germline V gene. CDR3 size: 15 residues. The V segment lost 5 bases and the J segment 2 bases; nucleotides outside the gene matches: 6. The CDR3 sequence is CASSRNSGGAYEQYF. The CDR3 region has the DNA TGTGCCAGCAGCAGAAACAGCGGGGGGGCCTACGAGCAGTACTTC. Combining the CDR3 with reference TRBV11-3 and TRBJ2-7 gives the whole variable domain EAGVVQSPRYKIIEKKQPVAFWCNPISGHNTLYWYLQNLGQGPELLIRYENEEAVDDSQLPKDRFSAERLKGVDSTLKIQPAELGDSAVYLCASSRNSGGAYEQYFGPGTRLTVT.

V is TRBV6-1 and J is TRBJ2-5; D uncertain. The last part of the DNA fits TRBJ2-7 better; the J call may be wrong. There are 11 residues in the CDR3. Germline CDR1 MNHNS, CDR2 SASEGT. The CDR3 DNA follows: TGTGCCAGCACGGAGTCCTACGAGCAGTACTTC. Translating it yields CASTESYEQYF.

This rearrangement joins TRBV6-6 to TRBJ1-1, with TRBD1 as a possible D gene (6 bases). V gave up 6 bases and J gave up 5 bases, with 19 bases separating them. The CDR3 consists of 15 residues. CDR1 is MNHNY and CDR2 is SVGAGI in the germline V gene (reference sequence). The CDR3 nucleotides are TGTGCCAGCAGGGGTGCGATACAGGGTAGGACTGAAGCTTTCTTT. This gives the protein CASRGAIQGRTEAFF.

The V call is TRBV18, the J call TRBJ2-7; possible D gene TRBD2, 5 bases. The V end was cut by 3 bases, the J end by 4 bases, with 16 bases between. This CDR3 spans 15 amino acids. Germline loops: CDR1 KGHSH, CDR2 LQKENI. The CDR3 here is CASSPDWTRVYEQYF. CDR3 nucleotides: TGTGCCAGCTCACCGGACTGGACGCGAGTTTACGAGCAGTACTTC.

The chain uses TRBV18 and TRBJ2-7; D is possibly TRBD1 or TRBD2 (5 bases each). The length of the CDR3 is 14 residues. Per the germline V gene, CDR1 is KGHSH and CDR2 is LQKENI. The V and J ends lost 3 bases and 1 base respectively, with 10 bases between them. The DNA for the CDR3 is TGTGCCAGCTCACCCAGGGACGCTTCCTACGAGCAGTACTTC. Translation: CASSPRDASYEQYF. Full variable domain (remainder filled in from reference TRBV18 and TRBJ2-7): NAGVMQNPRHLVRRRGQEARLRCSPMKGHSHVYWYRQLPEEGLKFMVYLQKENIIDESGMPKERFSAEFPKEGPSILRIQQVVRGDSAAYFCASSPRDASYEQYFGPGTRLTVT.

The genes are TRBV14 and TRBJ2-1; 12 positions match TRBD2. This CDR3 contains 17 residues. After removal of 4 bases from V and 4 bases from J, the junction contained 8 bases not matched to a gene. Per germline, CDR1 SGHDN and CDR2 FVKESK. As DNA, the CDR3 is TGTGCCAGCAGCCGGACTAGCGGGGCCCCCATATACAATGAGCAGTTCTTC. It codes for CASSRTSGAPIYNEQFF.

This chain connects TRBV7-9 to TRBJ1-1; 7 nucleotides line up with TRBD1. The germline V gene encodes CDR1 SEHNR and CDR2 FQNEAQ (reference sequence). This CDR3 contains 17 residues. With 5 bases clipped from V and 0 bases from J, the junction kept 12 bases outside the gene matches. The CDR3 DNA sequence: TGTGCCAGCAGCATAACGGGACAGCCGAAGGTGAACACTGAAGCTTTCTTT. Translating gives CASSITGQPKVNTEAFF.

The chain has TRBV6-5 and TRBJ2-5; no definite D call. CDR1 is MNHEY, CDR2 SVGAGI, per germline. V shed 4 bases and J shed 3 bases, with 3 bases lying between them. The CDR3 runs to 11 residues. This CDR3 reads CASSFEETQYF. The CDR3 region has the DNA TGTGCCAGCAGTTTTGAAGAGACCCAGTACTTC.